This T cell receptor (beta chain) was recorded in a study of T cell repertoires in cytomegalovirus infection. This clonotype occurred once. Its cognate antigen is unknown. In TCRdb, the reads were re-called with MiXCR into one record per CDR3 protein. The data hold hundreds of thousands of distinct CDR3 sequences, with around a third observed a single time. CDR3 length: 16 residues. J lost 8 bases, V lost 4 bases, and 11 bases had no gene match. CDR1 and CDR2 from the germline V gene are SGHNT and YYREEE (reference sequence). The TCR comes from a human donor in good health (CMV status not recorded). Some clones in this sample may be carry-over from other donors' samples. This chain links TRBV5-4 with TRBJ2-1; 11 bases match TRBD2. This specimen was cultured PBMCs, taken from culture after CMV antigen stimulation. Written as DNA, the CDR3 is TGTGCCAGCAGCCCTGTAGTAGCGGGGGGGCGTGATGAGCAGTTCTTC. Its protein is CASSPVVAGGRDEQFF.